This T cell receptor beta chain was found in a study of graft-versus-host responses after intestinal transplantation. Study background: All recipients were transplanted with multivisceral, liver-intestinal, or isolated intestinal grafts. All of the recipients had induction that used anti-thymocyte globulin, then tacrolimus and steroids for around three years.

The V segment lost 7 bases and the J segment 1 base; nucleotides outside the gene matches: 5. CDR3 length equals 15 residues. Germline values: CDR1 MNHNS, CDR2 SASEGT. Measured with immunoSEQ multiplex PCR; TCRdb has only the in-frame clones, and not every one. The profile shows around 38,000 clones, 75% to 90% of them singletons. Points on this clone: Its antigen is not known.

Overall study results and limits: After transplant, early declines in HvG clones were associated with peak levels of circulating GvH clones. There were GvH clones found in recipient marrow, and some of them appeared first in ileum or blood.

This chain connects TRBV6-1 to TRBJ2-2, with 8 bases matching TRBD2. This receptor was identified in a human patient who received an intestinal transplant, so some T cells may come from the graft donor. Sequenced material: PBMCs, taken roughly 34 months after transplant. CDR3 amino acids: CASKKSGRNTGELFF. The CDR3 DNA follows: TGTGCCAGCAAGAAGAGCGGGAGGAACACCGGGGAGCTGTTTTTT.